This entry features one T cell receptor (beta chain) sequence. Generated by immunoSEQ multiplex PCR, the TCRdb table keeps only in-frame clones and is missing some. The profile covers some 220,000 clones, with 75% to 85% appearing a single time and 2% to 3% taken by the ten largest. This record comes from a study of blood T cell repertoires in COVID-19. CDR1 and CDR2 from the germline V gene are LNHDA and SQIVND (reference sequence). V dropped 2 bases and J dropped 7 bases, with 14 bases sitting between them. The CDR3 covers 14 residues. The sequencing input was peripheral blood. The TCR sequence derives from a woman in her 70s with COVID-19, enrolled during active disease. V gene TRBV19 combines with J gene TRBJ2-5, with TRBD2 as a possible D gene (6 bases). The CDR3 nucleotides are TGTGCCAGTAGTATAATCTCCCGGGGAGGGACCCAGTACTTC. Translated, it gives CASSIISRGGTQYF.